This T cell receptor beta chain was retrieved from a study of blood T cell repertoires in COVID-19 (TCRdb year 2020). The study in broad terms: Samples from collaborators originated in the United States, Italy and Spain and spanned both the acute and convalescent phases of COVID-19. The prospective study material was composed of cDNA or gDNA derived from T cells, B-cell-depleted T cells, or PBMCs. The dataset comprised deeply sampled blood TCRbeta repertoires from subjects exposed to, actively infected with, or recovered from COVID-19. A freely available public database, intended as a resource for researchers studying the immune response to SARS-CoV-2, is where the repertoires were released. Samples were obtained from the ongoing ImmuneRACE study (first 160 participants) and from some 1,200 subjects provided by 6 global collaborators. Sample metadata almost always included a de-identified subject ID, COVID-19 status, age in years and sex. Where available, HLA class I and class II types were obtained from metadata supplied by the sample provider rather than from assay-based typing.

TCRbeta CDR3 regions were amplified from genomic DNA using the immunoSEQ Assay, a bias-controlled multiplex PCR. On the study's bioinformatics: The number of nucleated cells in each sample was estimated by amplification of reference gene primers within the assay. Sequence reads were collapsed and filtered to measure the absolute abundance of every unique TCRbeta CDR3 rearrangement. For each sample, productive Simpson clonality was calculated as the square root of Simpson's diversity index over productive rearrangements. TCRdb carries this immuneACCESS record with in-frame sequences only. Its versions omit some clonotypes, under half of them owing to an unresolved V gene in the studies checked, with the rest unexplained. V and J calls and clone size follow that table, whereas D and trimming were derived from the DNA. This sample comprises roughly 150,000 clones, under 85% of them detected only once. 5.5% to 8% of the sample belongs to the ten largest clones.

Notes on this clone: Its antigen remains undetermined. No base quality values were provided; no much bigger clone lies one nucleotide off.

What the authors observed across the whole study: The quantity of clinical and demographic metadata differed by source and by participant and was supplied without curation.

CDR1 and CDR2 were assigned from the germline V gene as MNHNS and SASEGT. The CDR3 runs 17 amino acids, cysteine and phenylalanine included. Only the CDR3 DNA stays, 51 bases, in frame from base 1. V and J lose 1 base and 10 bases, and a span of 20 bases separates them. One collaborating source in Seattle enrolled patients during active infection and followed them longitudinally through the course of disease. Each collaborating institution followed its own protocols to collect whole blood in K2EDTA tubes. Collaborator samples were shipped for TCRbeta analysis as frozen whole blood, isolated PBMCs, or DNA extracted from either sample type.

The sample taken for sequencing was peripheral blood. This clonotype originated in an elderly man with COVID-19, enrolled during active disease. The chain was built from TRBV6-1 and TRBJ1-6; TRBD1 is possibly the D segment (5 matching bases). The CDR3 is CASSEGAGWGRRSPLHF. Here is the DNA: TGTGCCAGCAGTGAAGGCGCAGGGTGGGGTCGAAGATCACCCCTCCACTTT.